Listed below are T cell receptor beta chains from one sample, sequenced in a study of T cell changes during pregnancy in multiple sclerosis. Clones were read by immunoSEQ multiplex PCR, and TCRdb kept only the in-frame ones, dropping some. Of roughly 80,000 clones listed, about nine tenths were seen once; the top ten hold about 1.9%. Sequenced material: peripheral blood, taken before pregnancy. These receptors all come from a female donor with multiple sclerosis, enrolled in a pregnancy study. Both conserved end residues are part of each CDR3. Fields, in order: clone size, D gene, V gene, J gene, CDR3 protein, CDR3 DNA. A D gene is named only where the DNA matches it firmly. Not every row has a clone size; where given, it reads once, few, many or a size class.

clone size: .
D gene: .
V gene: TRBV5-1
J gene: TRBJ2-7
CDR3 protein: CASSLDRTLAYEQYF
CDR3 DNA: TGCGCCAGCAGCTTAGACAGGACTTTGGCCTACGAGCAGTACTTC

clone size: .
D gene: .
V gene: TRBV11-3
J gene: TRBJ2-5
CDR3 protein: CASSLGLQETQYF
CDR3 DNA: TGTGCCAGCAGCTTAGGGCTCCAAGAGACCCAGTACTTC

clone size: .
D gene: .
V gene: TRBV27
J gene: TRBJ1-6
CDR3 protein: CASSLKGTGHGSPLHF
CDR3 DNA: TGTGCCAGCAGTTTAAAGGGCACAGGGCATGGATCACCCCTCCACTTT

clone size: .
D gene: .
V gene: TRBV30
J gene: TRBJ1-1
CDR3 protein: CAWNGGDISSKRAFF
CDR3 DNA: TGTGCCTGGAACGGGGGGGACATCTCCTCCAAACGGGCTTTCTTT

clone size: .
D gene: .
V gene: TRBV27
J gene: TRBJ1-1
CDR3 protein: CASSQTRVYTEAFF
CDR3 DNA: TGTGCCAGCAGTCAAACCAGGGTTTACACTGAAGCTTTCTTT

clone size: .
D gene: .
V gene: TRBV6-6
J gene: TRBJ1-2
CDR3 protein: CASSSRVNYGYTF
CDR3 DNA: TGTGCCAGCAGTTCACGGGTTAACTATGGCTACACCTTC

clone size: .
D gene: TRBD1
V gene: TRBV6-6
J gene: TRBJ2-7
CDR3 protein: CASSYPGQGSEQYF
CDR3 DNA: TGTGCCAGCAGTTACCCGGGACAGGGTTCGGAGCAGTACTTC

clone size: .
D gene: TRBD2
V gene: TRBV7-2
J gene: TRBJ2-7
CDR3 protein: CASSSRGLAGYEQYF
CDR3 DNA: TGTGCCAGCAGCTCCAGGGGACTAGCGGGGTACGAGCAGTACTTC

clone size: .
D gene: TRBD1
V gene: TRBV11-3
J gene: TRBJ1-6
CDR3 protein: CASSSESRTGEGSGSSPLHF
CDR3 DNA: TGTGCCAGCAGCTCAGAATCAAGGACAGGGGAAGGTTCGGGCTCCTCACCCCTCCACTTT

clone size: .
D gene: .
V gene: TRBV10-2
J gene: TRBJ2-1
CDR3 protein: CASQGSYNEQFF
CDR3 DNA: TGCGCCAGCCAAGGGAGCTACAATGAGCAGTTCTTC

clone size: .
D gene: TRBD1
V gene: TRBV19
J gene: TRBJ2-7
CDR3 protein: CASSPWARGRREQYF
CDR3 DNA: TGTGCCAGTAGCCCCTGGGCCAGGGGGCGAAGGGAGCAGTACTTC

clone size: once
D gene: .
V gene: TRBV7-2
J gene: TRBJ2-3
CDR3 protein: CASSLRTSTDTQYF
CDR3 DNA: TGTGCCAGCAGCCTCAGGACTAGCACAGATACGCAGTATTTT

clone size: few
D gene: .
V gene: TRBV7-2
J gene: TRBJ1-4
CDR3 protein: CASSAQGSLGEKLFF
CDR3 DNA: TGTGCCAGCAGCGCACAGGGCTCCCTGGGGGAAAAACTGTTTTTT

clone size: .
D gene: TRBD2
V gene: TRBV6-5
J gene: TRBJ2-1
CDR3 protein: CASTNSGRGFNNEQFF
CDR3 DNA: TGTGCCAGCACTAACTCCGGGAGGGGCTTTAACAATGAGCAGTTCTTC

clone size: .
D gene: .
V gene: TRBV18
J gene: TRBJ1-5
CDR3 protein: CASSPYGDSGNQPQHF
CDR3 DNA: TGTGCCAGCTCACCTTATGGGGACTCGGGCAATCAGCCCCAGCATTTT

clone size: .
D gene: .
V gene: TRBV2
J gene: TRBJ2-5
CDR3 protein: CASSVADSGQETQYF
CDR3 DNA: TGTGCCAGCAGTGTAGCGGACAGCGGCCAAGAGACCCAGTACTTC

clone size: .
D gene: .
V gene: TRBV18
J gene: TRBJ1-4
CDR3 protein: CASSPRAGSDEKLFF
CDR3 DNA: TGTGCCAGCTCACCCCGGGCGGGGTCGGATGAAAAACTGTTTTTT

clone size: once
D gene: .
V gene: TRBV5-8
J gene: TRBJ1-2
CDR3 protein: CASSSPPEGDYGYTF
CDR3 DNA: TGTGCCAGCAGCTCGCCACCCGAAGGGGACTATGGCTACACCTTC

clone size: once
D gene: .
V gene: TRBV10-2
J gene: TRBJ1-2
CDR3 protein: CASSDLGIRPYGYTF
CDR3 DNA: TGCGCCAGCAGTGATTTGGGCATCCGGCCCTATGGCTACACCTTC

clone size: .
D gene: .
V gene: TRBV7-3
J gene: TRBJ2-5
CDR3 protein: CASSSRPGLRETQYF
CDR3 DNA: TGTGCCAGCAGCTCCCGACCGGGGTTAAGGGAGACCCAGTACTTC

clone size: .
D gene: .
V gene: TRBV19
J gene: TRBJ1-1
CDR3 protein: CASSDEGAMAFF
CDR3 DNA: TGTGCCAGTAGTGATGAGGGTGCCATGGCTTTCTTT

clone size: .
D gene: TRBD2
V gene: TRBV19
J gene: TRBJ2-2
CDR3 protein: CASSIGLAGATGELFF
CDR3 DNA: TGTGCCAGTAGTATAGGACTAGCGGGGGCCACCGGGGAGCTGTTTTTT

clone size: .
D gene: TRBD1
V gene: TRBV9
J gene: TRBJ1-5
CDR3 protein: CASSEGGRTGDQPQHF
CDR3 DNA: TGTGCCAGCAGCGAGGGGGGTCGGACAGGGGACCAGCCCCAGCATTTT

clone size: .
D gene: TRBD2
V gene: TRBV5-1
J gene: TRBJ2-1
CDR3 protein: CASRPREKYNEQFF
CDR3 DNA: TGCGCCAGCAGGCCGCGGGAGAAATACAATGAGCAGTTCTTC

clone size: .
D gene: .
V gene: TRBV6-6
J gene: TRBJ2-1
CDR3 protein: CASSTTGGIYNEQFF
CDR3 DNA: TGTGCCAGCAGCACCACAGGTGGGATTTACAATGAGCAGTTCTTC

clone size: .
D gene: .
V gene: TRBV6-5
J gene: TRBJ2-3
CDR3 protein: CASSYSLQGLENTQYF
CDR3 DNA: TGTGCCAGCAGTTACTCGCTACAGGGATTGGAGAATACGCAGTATTTT

clone size: .
D gene: .
V gene: TRBV5-1
J gene: TRBJ2-7
CDR3 protein: CASSWGTFSYEQYF
CDR3 DNA: TGCGCCAGCAGCTGGGGGACTTTCTCCTACGAGCAGTACTTC

clone size: .
D gene: TRBD1
V gene: TRBV18
J gene: TRBJ1-1
CDR3 protein: CASSPGQGSVAFF
CDR3 DNA: TGTGCCAGCTCACCGGGACAGGGTTCCGTGGCTTTCTTT

clone size: .
D gene: .
V gene: TRBV6-1
J gene: TRBJ1-6
CDR3 protein: CASSGGGSPLHF
CDR3 DNA: TGTGCCAGCAGTGGAGGGGGTTCACCCCTCCACTTT

clone size: .
D gene: .
V gene: TRBV7-2
J gene: TRBJ2-1
CDR3 protein: CASSPDRNLNNEQFF
CDR3 DNA: TGTGCCAGCAGCCCTGACAGGAATCTAAACAATGAGCAGTTCTTC

clone size: once
D gene: TRBD1
V gene: TRBV4-1
J gene: TRBJ1-2
CDR3 protein: CASSLTTRDRGQGYGYTF
CDR3 DNA: TGCGCCAGCAGCCTAACTACCCGGGACAGGGGGCAAGGCTATGGCTACACCTTC

clone size: .
D gene: TRBD1
V gene: TRBV28
J gene: TRBJ2-4
CDR3 protein: CASSSRRGQAGGDIQYF
CDR3 DNA: TGTGCCAGCAGTTCCCGTAGGGGACAGGCCGGCGGCGACATTCAGTACTTC

clone size: .
D gene: .
V gene: TRBV5-8
J gene: TRBJ2-1
CDR3 protein: CASSSNNEQFF
CDR3 DNA: TGTGCCAGCAGCTCAAACAATGAGCAGTTCTTC

clone size: .
D gene: TRBD2
V gene: TRBV10-3
J gene: TRBJ2-3
CDR3 protein: CAISPGLAGGTDTQYF
CDR3 DNA: TGTGCCATCAGCCCGGGACTAGCGGGGGGCACAGATACGCAGTATTTT

clone size: .
D gene: .
V gene: TRBV7-5
J gene: TRBJ1-6
CDR3 protein: CARNPSTQGLNSPLHF
CDR3 DNA: TGTGCCAGAAACCCTAGTACGCAGGGCCTTAATTCACCCCTCCACTTT

clone size: .
D gene: TRBD1
V gene: TRBV10-2
J gene: TRBJ2-7
CDR3 protein: CASRDRVGNEQYF
CDR3 DNA: TGCGCCAGCAGGGACAGGGTTGGAAACGAGCAGTACTTC

clone size: .
D gene: .
V gene: TRBV5-1
J gene: TRBJ1-6
CDR3 protein: CASSWGGGTSPLHF
CDR3 DNA: TGCGCCAGCAGCTGGGGCGGAGGGACTTCACCCCTCCACTTT

clone size: .
D gene: TRBD1
V gene: TRBV9
J gene: TRBJ1-6
CDR3 protein: CASSSSGQARDSPLHF
CDR3 DNA: TGTGCCAGCAGCTCTTCCGGACAGGCGAGGGATTCACCCCTCCACTTT

clone size: .
D gene: .
V gene: TRBV29-1
J gene: TRBJ1-1
CDR3 protein: CSAKGDTEAFF
CDR3 DNA: TGCAGCGCCAAGGGAGACACTGAAGCTTTCTTT

clone size: once
D gene: TRBD2
V gene: TRBV6-1
J gene: TRBJ2-5
CDR3 protein: CASSEAAGGPETQYF
CDR3 DNA: TGTGCCAGCAGTGAAGCAGCGGGGGGGCCAGAGACCCAGTACTTC

clone size: .
D gene: TRBD2
V gene: TRBV5-4
J gene: TRBJ2-1
CDR3 protein: CASSFEAGLAGGSSYNEQFF
CDR3 DNA: TGTGCCAGCAGCTTCGAGGCGGGACTAGCGGGGGGAAGCTCCTACAATGAGCAGTTCTTC

clone size: .
D gene: TRBD1
V gene: TRBV7-7
J gene: TRBJ2-2
CDR3 protein: CASSPGQGRTGELFF
CDR3 DNA: TGTGCTAGCAGCCCCGGACAGGGGAGGACCGGGGAGCTGTTTTTT

clone size: .
D gene: TRBD2
V gene: TRBV14
J gene: TRBJ2-3
CDR3 protein: CASSQRVAGGLTDTQYF
CDR3 DNA: TGTGCCAGCAGCCAAAGGGTAGCGGGGGGCCTCACAGATACGCAGTATTTT

clone size: .
D gene: .
V gene: TRBV19
J gene: TRBJ1-4
CDR3 protein: CASSNPTGGERTNEKLFF
CDR3 DNA: TGTGCCAGTAGTAACCCAACCGGGGGGGAGCGAACTAATGAAAAACTGTTTTTT

clone size: .
D gene: TRBD1
V gene: TRBV15
J gene: TRBJ1-5
CDR3 protein: CATSRGDSRQPQHF
CDR3 DNA: TGTGCCACCAGCAGAGGGGACAGCAGGCAGCCCCAGCATTTT

clone size: .
D gene: .
V gene: TRBV27
J gene: TRBJ1-1
CDR3 protein: CASSFGGRANTEAFF
CDR3 DNA: TGTGCCAGCAGTTTTGGGGGGAGAGCTAACACTGAAGCTTTCTTT

clone size: once
D gene: TRBD1
V gene: TRBV12-5
J gene: TRBJ2-2
CDR3 protein: CASSQGLAGELFF
CDR3 DNA: TGTGCCTCCTCACAGGGGTTGGCCGGGGAGCTGTTTTTT

clone size: .
D gene: TRBD1
V gene: TRBV7-3
J gene: TRBJ2-3
CDR3 protein: CASSLGTARDTQYF
CDR3 DNA: TGTGCCAGCAGCTTAGGGACAGCGAGAGATACGCAGTATTTT

clone size: once
D gene: .
V gene: TRBV7-6
J gene: TRBJ1-4
CDR3 protein: CASSVLGRENEKLFF
CDR3 DNA: TGTGCCAGCTCGGTACTGGGGCGGGAAAATGAAAAACTGTTTTTT

clone size: .
D gene: .
V gene: TRBV28
J gene: TRBJ1-2
CDR3 protein: CASSFGLISNYGYTF
CDR3 DNA: TGTGCCAGCAGTTTCGGGTTGATCAGTAACTATGGCTACACCTTC

clone size: .
D gene: TRBD2
V gene: TRBV5-1
J gene: TRBJ2-1
CDR3 protein: CASGSSGGYNEQFF
CDR3 DNA: TGCGCCAGCGGTTCTAGCGGGGGTTACAATGAGCAGTTCTTC

clone size: few
D gene: .
V gene: TRBV7-2
J gene: TRBJ1-1
CDR3 protein: CASSLGMANTEAFF
CDR3 DNA: TGTGCCAGCAGCTTAGGAATGGCGAACACTGAAGCTTTCTTT

clone size: .
D gene: .
V gene: TRBV7-5
J gene: TRBJ1-2
CDR3 protein: CARSLKGQGNYGYTF
CDR3 DNA: TGTGCCAGAAGCTTAAAGGGACAGGGTAACTATGGCTACACCTTC

clone size: .
D gene: .
V gene: TRBV6-5
J gene: TRBJ1-1
CDR3 protein: CASSFKAGMNTEAFF
CDR3 DNA: TGTGCCAGCAGTTTTAAGGCGGGGATGAACACTGAAGCTTTCTTT

clone size: .
D gene: .
V gene: TRBV7-9
J gene: TRBJ1-1
CDR3 protein: CASSLVSGAFF
CDR3 DNA: TGTGCCAGCAGCTTGGTGTCCGGAGCTTTCTTT